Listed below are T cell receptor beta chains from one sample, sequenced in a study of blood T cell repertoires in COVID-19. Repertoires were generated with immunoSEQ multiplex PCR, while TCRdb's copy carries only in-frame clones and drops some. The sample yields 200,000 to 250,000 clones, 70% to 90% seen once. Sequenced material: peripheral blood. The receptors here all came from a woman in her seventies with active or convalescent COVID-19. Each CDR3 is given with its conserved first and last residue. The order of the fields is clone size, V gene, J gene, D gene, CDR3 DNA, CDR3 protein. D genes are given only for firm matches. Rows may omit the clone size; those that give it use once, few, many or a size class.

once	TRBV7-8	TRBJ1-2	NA	TGTGCCAGCAGTCAACTCCAGGGGAAAGGAGGCTACACCTTC	CASSQLQGKGGYTF
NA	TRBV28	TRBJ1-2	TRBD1	TGTGCCAGCGCAAGGACAGGGAAGGACTATGGCTACACCTTC	CASARTGKDYGYTF
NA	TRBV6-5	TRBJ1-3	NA	TGTGCCAGCTACGTCTACTCTGGAAACACCATATATTTT	CASYVYSGNTIYF
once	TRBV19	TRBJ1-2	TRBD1	TGTGCCAGTACCCGGACAGGTTTAGGGGGCTACACCTTC	CASTRTGLGGYTF
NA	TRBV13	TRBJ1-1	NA	TGTGCCAGCAGCGCGTTAATGAACACTGAAGCTTTCTTT	CASSALMNTEAFF
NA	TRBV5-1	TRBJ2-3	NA	TGCGCCAGCAGCAGAGTGGACCTCCAACTAGTCTCACCTAGCACAGATACGCAGTATTTT	CASSRVDLQLVSPSTDTQYF
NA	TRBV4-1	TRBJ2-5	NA	TGCGCCAGCAGCCCGGTCCGGGCCGAGGGACTGGAGACCCAGTACTTC	CASSPVRAEGLETQYF
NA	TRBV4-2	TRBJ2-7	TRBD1	TGTGCCAGCAGCCTAGACAGGGACGAGCAGTACTTC	CASSLDRDEQYF
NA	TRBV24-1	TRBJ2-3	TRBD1	TGTGCCACCAGTGAGATTAAGACAGGGGGCAAGGCCTTTAGGACAGATACGCAGTATTTT	CATSEIKTGGKAFRTDTQYF
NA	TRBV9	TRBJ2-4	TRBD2	TGTGCCAGCAGCGTAGGGGACGGGAGGGGCAAAAACATTCAGTACTTC	CASSVGDGRGKNIQYF
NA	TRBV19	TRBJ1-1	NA	TGTGCCAGTAGTGCCCTTAGCCAGGCTTTCTTT	CASSALSQAFF
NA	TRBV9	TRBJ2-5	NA	TGTGCCAGCAGCGTAGGGCCGTCCCAAGAGACCCAGTACTTC	CASSVGPSQETQYF
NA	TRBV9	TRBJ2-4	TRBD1	TGTGCCAGCAGCGTATTTTCCGGGACAGGGAAAAACATTCAGTACTTC	CASSVFSGTGKNIQYF
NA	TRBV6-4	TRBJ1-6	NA	TGTGCCAGCAGTGACTCGACTTCCCTCAGGGGCTCCTATAATTCACCCCTCCACTTT	CASSDSTSLRGSYNSPLHF
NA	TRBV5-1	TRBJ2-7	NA	TGCGCCAGCAGCTCGGGGTCTGCCTACGAGCAGTACTTC	CASSSGSAYEQYF
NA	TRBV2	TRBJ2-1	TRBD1	TGTGCCAGCAGGGAAGACAGGGTAGGCCCCAGCTCCTACAATGAGCAGTTCTTC	CASREDRVGPSSYNEQFF
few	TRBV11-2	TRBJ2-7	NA	TGTGCCAGCAGCCTGAGAGGTCCATGGGACGAGCAGTACTTC	CASSLRGPWDEQYF
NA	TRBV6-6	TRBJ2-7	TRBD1	TGTGCCAGCAGTTACAGCCCACAGGGGATCTACGAGCAGTACTTC	CASSYSPQGIYEQYF
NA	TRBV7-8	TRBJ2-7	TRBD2	TGTGCCAGCAGCCGGTTGCGGGGGTACGAGCAGTACTTC	CASSRLRGYEQYF
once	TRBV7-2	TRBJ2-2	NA	TGTGCCAGCAGCTTAGGGTCCCGGGGTGGGAGCGGGGAGCTGTTTTTT	CASSLGSRGGSGELFF
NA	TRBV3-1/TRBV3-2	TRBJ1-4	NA	TGTGCCAGCAGCCAACGTTCGGTAAAACTGTTTTTT	CASSQRSVKLFF
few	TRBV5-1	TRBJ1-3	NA	TGCGCCAGCAGCCCCGGGAGCCAGGGCACTGGAAACACCATATATTTT	CASSPGSQGTGNTIYF
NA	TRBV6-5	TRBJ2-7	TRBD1	TGTGCCAGCAGACAGGGGAGATTCTACGAGCAGTACTTC	CASRQGRFYEQYF
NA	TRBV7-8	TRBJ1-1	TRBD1	TGTGCCAGCAGCACCGGGACAGGGAACACTGAAGCTTTCTTT	CASSTGTGNTEAFF
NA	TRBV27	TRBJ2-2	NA	TGTGCCAGCAGCTATAACGGAGAGCGGCGACTGTTTTTT	CASSYNGERRLFF
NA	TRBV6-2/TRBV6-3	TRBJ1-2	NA	TGTGCCAGCAGTCGCAGGGATGCGTACACCTTC	CASSRRDAYTF
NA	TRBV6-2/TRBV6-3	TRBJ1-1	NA	TGTGCCAGCAGTTACGGGAAACAGGGATGGTCAGAAGCTTTCTTT	CASSYGKQGWSEAFF
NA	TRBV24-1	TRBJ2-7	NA	TGTGCCACCAGTGATCTCCCAGGCGAGCAGTACTTC	CATSDLPGEQYF
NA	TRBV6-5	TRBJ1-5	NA	TGTGCCAGCCGGAGGAGGGAGATCGATCAGCCCCAGCATTTT	CASRRREIDQPQHF
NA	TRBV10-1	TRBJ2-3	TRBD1	TGCGCCAGCAGTAATCAGGGGGCGAGCACAGATACGCAGTATTTT	CASSNQGASTDTQYF
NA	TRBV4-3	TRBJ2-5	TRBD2	TGCGCCAGCAGCCAATACGAACTAGCGGGCTCAGAGACCCAGTACTTC	CASSQYELAGSETQYF
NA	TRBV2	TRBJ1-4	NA	TGTGCCAGCAGGGCTATCCCTACAGCTGCAACTAATGAAAAACTGTTTTTT	CASRAIPTAATNEKLFF
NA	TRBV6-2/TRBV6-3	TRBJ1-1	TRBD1	TGTGCCAGCAGTTTACTTCCGGGACAGGCGACTAACACTGAAGCTTTCTTT	CASSLLPGQATNTEAFF
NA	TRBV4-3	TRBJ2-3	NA	TGCGCCAGCAGCCAAGTCCGAAACCCTTCGGACGGGGGCACAGATACGCAGTATTTT	CASSQVRNPSDGGTDTQYF
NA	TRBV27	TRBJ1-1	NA	TGTGCCAGCAGTTTATCTAGGCAGGGTGAAGCTTTCTTT	CASSLSRQGEAFF
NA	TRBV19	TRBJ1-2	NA	TGTGCCAGTAGTATAAGGCAGGTCGGCTATGGCTACACCTTC	CASSIRQVGYGYTF